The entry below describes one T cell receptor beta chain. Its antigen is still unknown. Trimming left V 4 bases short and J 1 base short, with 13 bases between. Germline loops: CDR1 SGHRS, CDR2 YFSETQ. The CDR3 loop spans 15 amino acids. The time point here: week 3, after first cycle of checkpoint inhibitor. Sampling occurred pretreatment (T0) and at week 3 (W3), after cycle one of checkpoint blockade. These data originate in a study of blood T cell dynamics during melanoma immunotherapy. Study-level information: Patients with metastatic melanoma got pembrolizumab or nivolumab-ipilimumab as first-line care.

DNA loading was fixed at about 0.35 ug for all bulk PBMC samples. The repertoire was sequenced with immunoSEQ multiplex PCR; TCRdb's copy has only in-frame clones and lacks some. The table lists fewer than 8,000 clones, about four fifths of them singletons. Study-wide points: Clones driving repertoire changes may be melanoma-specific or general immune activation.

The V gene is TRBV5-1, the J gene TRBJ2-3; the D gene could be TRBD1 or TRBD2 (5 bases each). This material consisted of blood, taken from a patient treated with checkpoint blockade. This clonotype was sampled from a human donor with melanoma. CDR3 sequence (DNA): TGCGCCAGCAGCCCAGCCGGGGACCGCACAGATACGCAGTATTTT. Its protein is CASSPAGDRTDTQYF.